This T cell receptor (beta chain) emerged from a study of T cells in Graves' hyperthyroidism and ophthalmopathy. CDR3 length equals 14 residues. With 1 base removed from V and 8 bases from J, the gap between germline ends came to 15 bases. Germline V gives CDR1 DFQATT, CDR2 SNEGSKA (reference sequence). It was RNA transcripts that yielded the amplified TCR beta CDR3 regions. TCR CDR3 regions were first amplified by RT-PCR with HTBI primers. TCRdb ran MiXCR on the multiplex PCR reads and lists one entry per CDR3 protein. The data show 250,000 to 350,000 distinct CDR3 sequences, about a sixth seen once. Ophthalmopathy in the patients scored at least 3 on Clinical Activity Score and at least 4 on NOSPECS grade, lasting under 3 months. On this clonotype: Its antigen remains unknown.

Study results and caveats: Most thyroid-expanded clonotypes above 0.001 were also found in blood.

The sample consisted of blood. V and J are TRBV20-1 and TRBJ2-1; D is unclear. This TCR derives from an older woman with Graves' ophthalmopathy. CDR3 in amino acids: CSARVPRTTDEQFF. The CDR3 nucleotides read TGCAGTGCTAGAGTACCTAGGACGACCGATGAGCAGTTCTTC.